The 29 T cell receptor beta chains below all came from one sample that was sequenced in a study of tumor and adjacent non-tumor tissue in lung cancer. No cell sorting was done before RNA was extracted from the tissue. The normal lung tissue was taken more than 3 cm from the tumor edge. The library came from three nested PCR rounds adapted from ARM-PCR protocols. TCRdb independently ran MiXCR on the multiplex PCR reads; one entry per CDR3 protein. The sample contains 110,000 or so distinct CDR3 sequences, about 65% of which appear only once. Sequencing was carried out using distant non-tumor lung tissue. Receptor source: a man aged 55 to 69 with non-small cell lung cancer.

This clonotype was seen ten or more times. The genes are TRBV20-1 and TRBJ2-7; TRBD2 agrees at 15 bases. From germline, CDR1 is DFQATT and CDR2 SNEGSKA (reference sequence). The CDR3 is made up of 14 amino acids. The ends lost 5 bases at V and 1 base at J; junction bases unmatched: 0. CDR3 in amino acids: CSAGLAGGSYEQYF. Here the CDR3 DNA reads TGCAGTGCTGGACTAGCGGGGGGGTCCTACGAGCAGTACTTC.

The chain has TRBV18 and TRBJ2-4; 8 bases line up with TRBD1. The CDR3 is 15 amino acids. Germline values: CDR1 KGHSH, CDR2 LQKENI. The ends lost 3 bases at V and 5 bases at J; junction bases unmatched: 6. The chain's CDR3 is CASSPKDRAENIQYF. In nucleotides, the CDR3 is TGTGCCAGCTCACCGAAGGACAGGGCCGAAAACATTCAGTACTTC.

The genes are TRBV7-8 and TRBJ1-1, with D possibly being TRBD1 (6 bases). The CDR3 spans 15 residues. V dropped 6 bases and J dropped 4 bases, with 18 bases sitting between them. Germline V gene sequence: CDR1 SGHVS, CDR2 FQNEAQ. The CDR3 region is CASSQGGGRATEAFF. DNA for the CDR3: TGTGCCAGCAGTCAAGGGGGGGGAAGGGCCACTGAAGCTTTCTTT.

About this clonotype itself: A much larger clone differs from this one at a single base, so this may be a read error. V usage is TRBV5-4 and J usage is TRBJ1-1; 10 bases are shared with TRBD1. There are 16 residues in the CDR3. In germline, CDR1 is SGHNT, CDR2 YYREEE (reference sequence). The CDR3 bases are TGTGCCAGCAGCGGGGGGCCGACAGGGGGCAATACTGAAACTTTCTTT. This sequence encodes CASSGGPTGGNTETFF.

Details on this clonotype: The junction differs from germline at one of its ends, possibly a read error. The chain couples TRBV25-1 to TRBJ1-3; no clear D. Looked up from germline, CDR1 is MGHDK and CDR2 is SYGVNS. The CDR3 spans 14 residues. The CDR3 sequence is CPSTLAGSGNTIYF. The CDR3 nucleotides are TGTCCCAGCACCCTCGCAGGATCTGGAAACACCATATATTTT.

This clonotype was counted many times. This chain links TRBV4-1 with TRBJ1-1; possible D gene TRBD1, 6 bases. The CDR3 has 14 amino acids. Per germline, CDR1 MGHRA and CDR2 YSYEKL. The V gene lost 3 bases and the J gene lost 3 bases, with 11 bases spanning the gap. CDR3 sequence reads: CASSHLTGHTEAFF. CDR3 nucleotide sequence: TGCGCCAGCAGCCACCTGACAGGACACACTGAAGCTTTCTTT.

To note about this clonotype: A junction boundary mismatches the germline segment, possibly from a read error. As DNA, the CDR3 is TGTGCCAACAGCACAGACAGGGGTCTGGGTGGCTACACCTTC. Protein: CANSTDRGLGGYTF. The chain joins TRBV11-2 to TRBJ1-2; 8 positions match TRBD1. The CDR3 has 14 residues. CDR1 and CDR2 (germline): SGHAT, FQNNGV.

Ten or more counts support this clonotype. The chain is built from TRBV6-6 and TRBJ2-1, with 11 bases matching TRBD2. CDR3 size: 15 residues. Germline-derived CDR1 and CDR2 are MNHNY and SVGAGI (reference sequence). V shed 2 bases and J 6 bases; nucleotides not matched to a gene: 3. This chain's CDR3 is CASSYRGTSGNEQFF. The CDR3 DNA reads TGTGCCAGCAGTTACAGGGGGACTAGCGGCAATGAGCAGTTCTTC.

Remarks on this clonotype: One base away lies a much larger clone, so this may be a sequencing read error. This CDR3 is CSSSPTGNDIGELFF. CDR3 DNA: TGCAGTTCTAGTCCCACCGGGAACGATATCGGGGAGCTGTTTTTT. The rearrangement joins TRBV20-1 to TRBJ2-2, with D perhaps TRBD2 (5 bases). The CDR3 covers 15 residues. Germline V lookup: CDR1 DFQATT, CDR2 SNEGSKA (reference sequence).

On this clonotype itself: A much larger clone differs from this one at a single base, so this may be a read error. The V and J genes are TRBV6-5 and TRBJ1-2; D remains ambiguous. The CDR3 has 12 residues. The germline V and J ends were trimmed by 5 bases and 8 bases, with 12 bases remaining between them. Germline V gene data show CDR1 as MNHEY and CDR2 as SVGAGI. The CDR3 DNA reads TGTGCCAGCAGTCGACGGGGAGGGGGCTACACCTTC. This encodes CASSRRGGGYTF.

This clonotype was recorded many times. Here the CDR3 reads CASTRRQGALEETQYF. CDR3 in DNA: TGTGCCAGCACTCGAAGACAGGGGGCTTTGGAAGAGACCCAGTACTTC. The rearrangement uses TRBV6-1 and TRBJ2-5, with 10 bases matching TRBD1. The V gene's germline CDR1 is MNHNS and CDR2 SASEGT. Trimming cost V 7 bases and J 3 bases; bases outside gene matches: 11. The CDR3 has 16 residues.

The gene calls are TRBV6-5 and TRBJ1-1; no reliable D call. The CDR3 is made up of 15 amino acids. Trimming took off 5 bases at V and 11 bases at J, with 24 bases between the two ends. The germline V gene has CDR1 MNHEY and CDR2 SVGAGI. The CDR3 region is CASSVSGGRVTKAFF. The CDR3 DNA is TGTGCCAGCAGTGTGTCCGGAGGGAGGGTCACTAAGGCTTTCTTT.

The table lists this clonotype with a count of one. A read error may account for a junction end that differs from germline. The rearrangement joins TRBV6-5 to TRBJ1-6; possible D gene TRBD1, 5 bases. Germline values: CDR1 MNHEY, CDR2 SVGAGI. CDR3 size: 18 residues. This CDR3 is CAGSVLLGQGGYNSLLHF. The CDR3 bases are TGTGCCGGCAGTGTCCTACTAGGGCAGGGCGGCTATAATTCACTCCTCCACTTT.

Details on this clonotype: This clone may be a read error of a much larger clone one base away. The V and J genes are TRBV10-2 and TRBJ2-5; no firm D call. The germline V and J ends were trimmed by 7 bases and 1 base, with 7 bases remaining between them. The CDR3 length is 12 residues. Germline V gives CDR1 WSHSY, CDR2 SAAADI. The CDR3 coding sequence is TGCGCCAGCATCCACAGCCAAGAGACCCAGTACTTC. It translates to CASIHSQETQYF.

In the case of this clonotype: A read error is likely, as this CDR3 ends without the conserved phenylalanine or tryptophan. The V gene is TRBV5-4, the J gene TRBJ2-1; 8 bases line up with TRBD2. CDR1 is SGHNT, CDR2 YYREEE, per germline (reference sequence). The CDR3 is 15 residues long. The CDR3 reads CASSLGGTRYNEQFL. CDR3 nucleotides: TGTGCCAGTAGCTTGGGAGGGACTAGATACAATGAGCAGTTCCTC.

This clonotype was seen at least ten times. The chain uses TRBV12-3 or TRBV12-4 and TRBJ1-2; 8 nucleotides match TRBD1. Trimming at V came to 7 bases and at J to 4 bases, leaving 11 bases not matched to a gene. The CDR3 consists of 15 residues. DNA of the CDR3: TGTGCCAGCACCCCCACCGGGACAGGACGCTATGGCTACACCTTC. Protein: CASTPTGTGRYGYTF.

With regard to this clonotype: The CDR3 does not end in the conserved phenylalanine or tryptophan, so this is likely a read error. This rearrangement joins TRBV6-2 or TRBV6-3 to TRBJ2-2; D is uncertain. Germline CDR1 and CDR2: MNHEY and SVGEGT. The V end was cut by 6 bases, the J end by 7 bases, with 15 bases between. The CDR3 extends over 14 amino acids. This CDR3 is CASSPSVRIGELFL. The CDR3 DNA reads TGTGCCAGCAGCCCAAGTGTCCGTATCGGGGAGCTGTTTCTT.

V usage is TRBV29-1 and J usage is TRBJ2-7; possibly TRBD1 or TRBD2 for D (5 bases each). Looked up from germline, CDR1 is SQVTM and CDR2 is ANQGSEA. V was cut by 6 bases and J by 9 bases, with 18 bases left in between. CDR3 length: 12 residues. The CDR3 is CSVADGTHGQYF. The CDR3 DNA reads TGCAGCGTCGCGGACGGGACCCACGGGCAGTACTTC.

This clonotype was recorded only once. One base away lies a much larger clone, so this may be a sequencing read error. The chain has TRBV6-5 and TRBJ2-3, with 11 nucleotides matching TRBD1. This CDR3 is 15 amino acids long. The germline V gene encodes CDR1 MNHEY and CDR2 SVGAGI. CDR3 in amino acids: CANSYWGQGADTQYF. DNA for the CDR3: TGTGCCAACAGTTATTGGGGACAGGGGGCAGATACGCAGTATTTT.

This clonotype was counted at least ten times. V and J are TRBV6-1 and TRBJ2-5; D tentatively fits TRBD1 or TRBD2 (5 bases each). The germline V gene has CDR1 MNHNS and CDR2 SASEGT. Trimming removed 5 bases at V and 7 bases at J, with 20 bases between. This CDR3 has 15 residues. Here the CDR3 reads CASSSGTIELGTQYF. Written as DNA, the CDR3 is TGTGCCAGCAGTTCCGGGACGATCGAATTAGGGACCCAGTACTTC.

Notes on this clonotype: Germline is not matched at one junction end, which may reflect a read error. V usage is TRBV6-4 and J usage is TRBJ1-1; D ambiguous. Germline V gene sequence: CDR1 MRHNA, CDR2 SNTAGT. The CDR3 is 13 residues long. The CDR3: CVSSVGLNTEAFF. In nucleotides, the CDR3 is TGTGTCAGCAGTGTTGGACTGAACACTGAAGCTTTCTTT.

Comment on this clonotype: Just one base apart from a much larger clone, this may be a read error. V and J are TRBV4-2 and TRBJ1-2, with D uncertain. The CDR3 is 15 residues long. Germline loops: CDR1 LGHNA, CDR2 YNFKEQ. V was trimmed by 0 bases and J by 2 bases, leaving 10 bases between them. CDR3 sequence (DNA): TGTGCCAGCAGCCAAGAGGGGAAGGGAAACTATGGCTACACCTTC. It specifies CASSQEGKGNYGYTF.

This clonotype came up many times. The rearrangement joins TRBV20-1 to TRBJ1-6; TRBD1 might be the D (6 bases). V dropped 0 bases and J dropped 12 bases, with 12 bases sitting between them. This CDR3 is built from 13 residues. Germline loops: CDR1 DFQATT, CDR2 SNEGSKA (reference sequence). As DNA, the CDR3 is TGCAGTGCTAGAGAGGTTGGGGGCGGACCCCTCCACTTT. It translates to CSAREVGGGPLHF.

This sequence joins TRBV6-6 and TRBJ1-4, with D unresolved. Trimming cost V 7 bases and J 10 bases, with 16 bases left between them. Germline lookup yields CDR1 MNHNY and CDR2 SVGAGI (reference sequence). The CDR3 loop spans 13 amino acids. CDR3 protein: CASTSVGGGKLFF. DNA of the CDR3: TGTGCCAGCACCTCCGTAGGCGGAGGAAAACTGTTTTTT.

This clonotype was recorded many times. The CDR3: CASSTPLSGVPTGELFF. CDR3 sequence (DNA): TGTGCCAGCAGTACCCCCCTCAGCGGGGTACCTACCGGGGAGCTGTTTTTT. The chain is built from TRBV6-5 and TRBJ2-2; 7 bases are a match to TRBD2. CDR1 MNHEY and CDR2 SVGAGI come from the germline V gene. CDR3 length: 17 residues. V gave up 5 bases and J gave up 5 bases; unmatched junction bases: 14.

Details on this clonotype: One end of the junction does not line up with germline, which may come from a read error. The J gene is TRBJ2-2, the V gene TRBV12-3 or TRBV12-4; D is perhaps TRBD2 (5 bases). This CDR3 is 15 amino acids long. The CDR3, as DNA: TGTGCCAGCACCCTACGTAGCGAGAACACCGTGGAGCTGCTTTTT. Translated: CASTLRSENTVELLF.

The CDR3 nucleotides read TGTGCCAGCAGCTCCCCACCCGGGGGGGTTGAGACCCAGTACTTC. It yields the protein CASSSPPGGVETQYF. J is TRBJ2-5 and V is TRBV7-2; 8 bases map to TRBD2. The V and J ends lost 4 bases and 5 bases, in that order; junction bases with no gene match: 9. Germline V lookup: CDR1 SGHTA, CDR2 FQGNSA. The CDR3 length is 15 residues.

This clonotype has a single count. V gene TRBV29-1 combines with J gene TRBJ2-1; 8 nucleotides agree with TRBD1. The germline CDR1 and CDR2 sequences are SQVTM and ANQGSEA. This CDR3 region has 14 residues. Losses at the gene ends were 4 bases for V and 8 bases for J; bases not matched to a gene: 10. CDR3 sequence reads: CSVACQGATHEQFF. The CDR3 coding sequence is TGCAGCGTTGCCTGTCAGGGGGCGACCCATGAGCAGTTCTTC.

Details on this clonotype: Germline is not matched at one junction end, which may reflect a read error. This chain uses TRBV11-1 with TRBJ1-6, with D unclear. Germline V gene sequence: CDR1 SGHAT, CDR2 FQDESV (reference sequence). The CDR3 totals 13 residues. The CDR3 here is CASNLVEDSPLHF. The CDR3 coding sequence is TGTGCCAGCAACTTAGTTGAGGATTCACCCCTCCACTTT.